This TCR beta chain stems from a study of blood T cells in healthy people across ages (dated by TCRdb to between 2015 and 2016). About the study as a whole: In model experiments, roughly one uniquely barcoded TCR beta cDNA molecule per two T cells was captured by template switching. Age-related changes in TCR beta repertoire diversity were measured in the study by deep sequencing normalized with unique cDNA molecular identifiers. Four age groups were formed from the donors: young (average approximately 15 years), middle-aged (around 41), aged (roughly 59) and long-lived (around 80). Using the same blood draw, the study looked at two additional independent replicas of 1 million unique cDNA reads for two donors, one aged 18 to 30 and the other aged 80 or older. Paper-wide results and their limitations: Because the CMV infection status of the donors was unknown, age-related changes in expanded clonotypes may potentially have been confounded. Estimates of total diversity based on one million sequenced T cells were considered lower bounds and underestimates. Conclusive comparison of naive and antigen-experienced compartments was prevented by the profiling of bulk unsorted PBMCs. Compared with the aged group, more naive CD4+ T cells, fewer expanded clones and increased TCR diversity were shown by the long-lived group, suggesting age selection. Observed TCR beta diversity correlated strongly with the percentage of naive T cells measured by flow cytometry. Observed TCR beta diversity per million T cells fell roughly linearly with age, and a significant reduction was already apparent by age around 40.

Systemically healthy Caucasian individuals from Russia, approximately 39 in total and aged roughly 6 to 95 years, were included as donors. Each donor gave 8 to 10 milliliters of peripheral blood, collected into EDTA-treated Vacutainer tubes. Ficoll-Paque density-gradient centrifugation was used to isolate PBMCs, with at least 6 million obtained per sample. Trizol reagent was used to extract total RNA from PBMCs, with at least 6 micrograms per sample. For every donor, an aliquot of PBMCs went through flow cytometry to measure the percentages of naive CD45RAhigh/CD27high T cells. This clonotype was seen ten or more times. Which antigen it targets is not known. There are no base qualities to consult, and no much larger clone falls within one base. The library was made by 5' RACE. Sequencing relied on an Illumina HiSeq 2500. A second PCR of 7 to 11 cycles was performed with a sample-barcoded 5' primer and a J-beta primer mix. A template-switch 5' adaptor carrying 12 random nucleotides introduced a unique molecular identifier onto each TCR beta cDNA molecule. At least 2.5 million CDR3-containing paired-end reads were obtained from each sample. First-strand cDNA synthesis was performed from all RNA using the Mint cDNA synthesis kit, with priming by a TRBC-specific oligonucleotide. After uracil-DNA glycosylase treatment, a first 18-cycle PCR used universal primers M1SS and BC2_uni_R on all cDNA. In the original analysis: Each sample was normalized by randomly selecting 1 million high-quality reads, each carrying a distinct molecular identifier. Reads sharing molecular identifiers were discarded rather than binned into consensus sequences. MiTCR, with a Q25 quality threshold and the strictest error-elimination algorithm, was used for CDR3 identification, clonotype clustering and error correction. Lower-bound total TCR beta diversity was estimated with a nonparametric unseen species model using Euler transformation. TCRdb reprocessed the public reads (quality trimming at Q25 with fastp, clone calling with MiXCR) and kept in-frame beta chains. CDR3 protein sequences are deduplicated, and each keeps its most common genes and DNA. TCRdb's processing, not the authors', yielded these V and J calls. The sample has 800,000 to 950,000 distinct CDR3 sequences on record, approximately 32% of them singletons. Roughly a tenth of the sample is in the top ten clones.

These data were also filed under a second study, of T cells of mothers and their children. As noted in the second study: Nine systemically healthy Caucasian individuals served as donors, namely three mothers together with their six children. cDNA synthesis used all of the extracted RNA, with around 1.5 ug of RNA in each 15 ul reaction. In the second PCR, sample barcodes and 2-4 random nucleotides were introduced via the M1S primer. Over 8 million TCR beta CDR3 reads were obtained for each mother, and 2.5 million to 3 million reads were obtained for each child. In both related and unrelated pairs, thymic selection shapes the output of TCR recombination in a similar way, with inherited differences having only a minor effect. Normalized repertoire overlap was always slightly but never significantly higher in related than unrelated mother-child pairs. No persistent microchimeric T cell clones were found, with a detection sensitivity of roughly 99 clones per million clonotypes. The study used deep NGS to compare TCR beta repertoires of mothers and children, seeking features distinguishing related mother-child pairs from unrelated individuals. Mothers averaged approximately 41 +/- 4 years of age and children averaged around 11 +/- 4 years. Libraries were sequenced on Illumina HiSeq 2000 with 100+100 nt paired-end reads after adapter ligation with NEBNext reagents. To avoid cross-contamination, the mother libraries and the child libraries were prepared a month apart and sequenced in separate runs. For each donor, between about 500,000 and 2,000,000 distinct TCR beta clonotypes were identified. Naive TCR beta clonotypes were estimated from low-frequency clonotypes matched to each donor's FACS-determined naive share, without sorting.

Sequencing input: blood. The clonotype comes from a middle-aged woman in good health.

The DNA sequence is TGTGCCAGCAGCCAAGGCCAGGGAGGTTTCTACAATGAGCAGTTCTTC. Its translation is CASSQGQGGFYNEQFF. Recombination joined TRBV14 with TRBJ2-1, with TRBD2 as a weak D call on 6 bases. Reading the germline V gene gives CDR1 SGHDN and CDR2 FVKESK. The V end loses 1 base and the J end loses 3 bases, and a stretch of 13 bases separates them. Taken from cysteine to phenylalanine, the CDR3 has 16 residues. The CDR3 DNA has 48 bases and is translated from base 1.